This T cell receptor (beta chain) was sequenced in a study of long-term antiretroviral therapy in people with HIV. Germline-derived CDR1 and CDR2 are SEHNR and FQNEAQ (reference sequence). Unmatched junction bases numbered 3, after V lost 3 bases and J lost 6 bases. CDR3 size: 13 residues. Study-wide findings and caveats: In samples taken after ART, diversity increased but remained below transplant donor control levels. Repertoires with HIV possessed tighter CDR3 length spans than those of controls.

With survey level as its setting, the immunoSEQ assay was v3.0. Only in-frame clones appear in the TCRdb table, and some are missing; sequencing was by immunoSEQ multiplex PCR. In the table there are around 25,000 clones, over 85% of which are singletons. Prior to DNA extraction, the samples held about 1-11 million cryopreserved PBMC. A word on this clone: Antigen unknown.

The sequencing used unsorted PBMCs, collected almost 5 years after starting antiretroviral therapy. The chain employs TRBV7-9 and TRBJ2-7; 9 bases align to TRBD2. This TCR was sampled from a woman between 45 and 60 years old with HIV. CDR3 loop: CASSFSGSSEQYF. DNA of the CDR3: TGTGCCAGCAGCTTTAGCGGGAGTAGCGAGCAGTACTTC.